This T cell receptor (beta chain) was profiled in a study of T-cell reconstitution after alpha-beta-depleted transplantation in children. The CDR3 covers 18 residues. The germline V gene has CDR1 LGHNA and CDR2 YNFKEQ. Trimming removed 0 bases from V and 10 bases from J, with 22 bases in between. Unique molecular identifiers were incorporated into the prepared TCRbeta library. TCRdb passed the PCR reads through MiXCR, listing each CDR3 protein once. The sample comprises around 78,000 distinct CDR3 sequences, 7.3% of which are singletons, and around 2.4% rests with the top ten. This clonotype was seen only a few times.

The TCR originated in a human donor who donated a stem cell graft to a child with acute lymphoblastic leukemia. The rearrangement joins TRBV4-2 to TRBJ1-6, with D maybe TRBD1 (5 bases). The specimen was PBMCs from the stem cell graft donor, collected from the stem cell graft. The CDR3 reads CASSQDLGTAAGGSPLHF. In nucleotides, the CDR3 is TGTGCCAGCAGCCAAGATCTAGGTACGGCGGCCGGGGGATCACCCCTCCACTTT.